This T cell receptor (beta chain) was captured in a study of T cell clones after liver transplantation. Looking at the study overall: In this trial, immunosuppression withdrawal was attempted within 2 years of liver transplant.

Of note for this clone: Its antigen is as yet unknown.

With V trimmed by 1 base and J by 5 bases, 8 bases remained unmatched. Germline V CDR1 and CDR2: SGHAT, FQNNGV. This CDR3 spans 17 amino acids. Some clones are missing from TCRdb's copy, which holds only in-frame ones; the method was immunoSEQ multiplex PCR. The data contain 90,000 to 120,000 clones, 75% to 90% of them singletons. Findings and caveats of the study: In two subjects, few donor cells limited the measurable donor-reactive repertoire.

This specimen was CD4+ T cells from blood, taken before liver transplant. This sequence joins TRBV11-2 and TRBJ2-3; 11 bases map to TRBD2. The TCR sequence derives from a human donor who received a liver transplant. The CDR3 region is CASSLGSVSGGGDTQYF. CDR3 coding DNA: TGTGCCAGCAGCTTAGGCTCCGTTAGCGGGGGGGGAGATACGCAGTATTTT.